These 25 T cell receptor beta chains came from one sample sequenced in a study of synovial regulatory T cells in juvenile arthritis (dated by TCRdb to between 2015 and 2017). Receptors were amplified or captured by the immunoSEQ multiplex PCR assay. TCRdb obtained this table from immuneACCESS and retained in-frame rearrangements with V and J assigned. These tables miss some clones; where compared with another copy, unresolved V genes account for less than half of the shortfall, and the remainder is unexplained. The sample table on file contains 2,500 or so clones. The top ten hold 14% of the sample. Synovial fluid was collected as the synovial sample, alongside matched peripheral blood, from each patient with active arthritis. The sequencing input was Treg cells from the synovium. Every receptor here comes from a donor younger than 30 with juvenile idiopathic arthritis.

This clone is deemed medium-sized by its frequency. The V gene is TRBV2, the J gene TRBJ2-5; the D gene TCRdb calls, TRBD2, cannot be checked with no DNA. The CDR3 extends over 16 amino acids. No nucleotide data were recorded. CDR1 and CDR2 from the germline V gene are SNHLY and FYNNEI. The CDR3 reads CASSDRRGRAIYEQYF.

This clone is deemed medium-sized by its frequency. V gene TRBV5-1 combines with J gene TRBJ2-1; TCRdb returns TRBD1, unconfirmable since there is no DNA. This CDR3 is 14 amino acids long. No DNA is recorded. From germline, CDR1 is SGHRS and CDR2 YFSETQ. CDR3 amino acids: CASSFRTGYNEQFF. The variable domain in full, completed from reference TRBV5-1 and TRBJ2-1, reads KAGVTQTPRYLIKTRGQQVTLSCSPISGHRSVSWYQQTPGQGLQFLFEYFSETQRNKGNFPGRFSGRQFSNSRSEMNVSTLELGDSALYLCASSFRTGYNEQFFGPGTRLTVL.

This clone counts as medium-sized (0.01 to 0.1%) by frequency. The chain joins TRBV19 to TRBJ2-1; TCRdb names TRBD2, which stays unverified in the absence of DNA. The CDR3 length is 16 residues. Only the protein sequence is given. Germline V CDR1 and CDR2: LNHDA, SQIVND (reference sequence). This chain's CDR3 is CASSIGASGSYNEQFF.

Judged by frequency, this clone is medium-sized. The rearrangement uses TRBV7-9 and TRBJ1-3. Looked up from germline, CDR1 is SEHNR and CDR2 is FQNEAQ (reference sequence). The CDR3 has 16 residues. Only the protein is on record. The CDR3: CASSLAGTSSGNTIYF.

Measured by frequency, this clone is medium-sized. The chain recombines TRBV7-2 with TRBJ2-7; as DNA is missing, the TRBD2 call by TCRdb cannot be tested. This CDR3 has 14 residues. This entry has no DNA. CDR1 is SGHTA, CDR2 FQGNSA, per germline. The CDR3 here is CASSGTSTFYEQYF. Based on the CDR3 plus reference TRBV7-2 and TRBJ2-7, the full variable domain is GAGVSQSPSNKVTEKGKDVELRCDPISGHTALYWYRQSLGQGLEFLIYFQGNSAPDKSGLPSDRFSAERTGGSVSTLTIQRTQQEDSAVYLCASSGTSTFYEQYFGPGTRLTVT.

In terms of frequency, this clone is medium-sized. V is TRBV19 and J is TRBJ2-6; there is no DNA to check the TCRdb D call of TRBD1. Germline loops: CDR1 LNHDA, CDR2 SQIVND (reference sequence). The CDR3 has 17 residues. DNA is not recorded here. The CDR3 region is CASSIELTDSGANVLTF. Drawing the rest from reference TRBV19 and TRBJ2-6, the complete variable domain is DGGITQSPKYLFRKEGQNVTLSCEQNLNHDAMYWYRQDPGQGLRLIYYSQIVNDFQKGDIAEGYSVSREKKESFPLTVTSAQKNPTAFYLCASSIELTDSGANVLTFGAGSRLTVL.

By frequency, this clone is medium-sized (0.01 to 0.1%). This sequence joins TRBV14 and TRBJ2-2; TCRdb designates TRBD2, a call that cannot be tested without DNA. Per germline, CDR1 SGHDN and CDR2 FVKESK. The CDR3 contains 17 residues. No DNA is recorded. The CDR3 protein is CASSPPSGRAVSGELFF.

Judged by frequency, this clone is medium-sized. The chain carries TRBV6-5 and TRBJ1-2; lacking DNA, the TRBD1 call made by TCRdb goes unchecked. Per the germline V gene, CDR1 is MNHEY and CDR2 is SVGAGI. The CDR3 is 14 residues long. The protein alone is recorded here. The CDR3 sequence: CASSHRTGSYGYTF.

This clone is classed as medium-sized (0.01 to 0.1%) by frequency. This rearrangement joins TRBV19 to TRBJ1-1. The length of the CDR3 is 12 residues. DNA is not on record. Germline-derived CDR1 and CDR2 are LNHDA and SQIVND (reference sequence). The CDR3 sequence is CASSIDFTEAFF.

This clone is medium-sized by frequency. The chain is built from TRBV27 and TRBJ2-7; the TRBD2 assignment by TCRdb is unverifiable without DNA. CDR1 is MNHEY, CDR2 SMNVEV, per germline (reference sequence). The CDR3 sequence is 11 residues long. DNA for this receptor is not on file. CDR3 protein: CASTSRGEQYF.

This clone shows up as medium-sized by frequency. The CDR3 protein is CSVGSTASSTDTQYF. The chain couples TRBV29-1 to TRBJ2-3; TCRdb outputs TRBD2, but without DNA this stays unchecked. Germline V gene data show CDR1 as SQVTM and CDR2 as ANQGSEA. The CDR3 is 15 residues long. No DNA has been recorded.

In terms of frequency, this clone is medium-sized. The CDR3 loop is CASSPWTGDNSPLHF. V and J are TRBV11-2 and TRBJ1-6; TCRdb reports TRBD1, a call that lacks DNA to check it against. The CDR3 is made up of 15 amino acids. The DNA is not on file. Germline lookup yields CDR1 SGHAT and CDR2 FQNNGV.

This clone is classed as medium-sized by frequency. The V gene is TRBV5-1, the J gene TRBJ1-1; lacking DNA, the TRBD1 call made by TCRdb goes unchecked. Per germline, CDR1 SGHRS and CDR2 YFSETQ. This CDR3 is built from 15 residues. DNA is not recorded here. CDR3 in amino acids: CASSLVGQGSTEAFF.

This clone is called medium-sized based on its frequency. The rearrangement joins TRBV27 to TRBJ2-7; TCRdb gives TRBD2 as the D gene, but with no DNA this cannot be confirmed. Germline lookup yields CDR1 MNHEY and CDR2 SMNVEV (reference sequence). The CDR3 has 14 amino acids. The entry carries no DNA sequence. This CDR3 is CASGGTSGIWEQYF.

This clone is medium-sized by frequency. CDR3 region: CASSLEGLAGVYEQYF. The chain employs TRBV5-4 and TRBJ2-7; TCRdb returns TRBD2, unconfirmable since there is no DNA. From germline, CDR1 is SGHNT and CDR2 YYREEE (reference sequence). The CDR3 runs 16 residues. The DNA sequence is not available.

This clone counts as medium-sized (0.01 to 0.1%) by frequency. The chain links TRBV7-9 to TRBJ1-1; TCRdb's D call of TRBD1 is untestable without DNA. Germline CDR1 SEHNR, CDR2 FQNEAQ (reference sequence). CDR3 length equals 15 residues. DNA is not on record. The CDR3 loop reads CASSLGLQVNTEAFF.

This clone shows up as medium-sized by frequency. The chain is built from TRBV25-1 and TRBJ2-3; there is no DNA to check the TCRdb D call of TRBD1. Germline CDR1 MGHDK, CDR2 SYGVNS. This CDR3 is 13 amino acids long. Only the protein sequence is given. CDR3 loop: CASSSHRTDTQYF.

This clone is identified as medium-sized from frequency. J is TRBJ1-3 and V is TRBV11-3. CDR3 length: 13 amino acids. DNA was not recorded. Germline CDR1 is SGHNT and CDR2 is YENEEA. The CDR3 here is CASSSDAGNTIYF. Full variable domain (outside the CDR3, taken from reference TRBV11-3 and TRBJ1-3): EAGVVQSPRYKIIEKKQPVAFWCNPISGHNTLYWYLQNLGQGPELLIRYENEEAVDDSQLPKDRFSAERLKGVDSTLKIQPAELGDSAVYLCASSSDAGNTIYFGEGSWLTVV.

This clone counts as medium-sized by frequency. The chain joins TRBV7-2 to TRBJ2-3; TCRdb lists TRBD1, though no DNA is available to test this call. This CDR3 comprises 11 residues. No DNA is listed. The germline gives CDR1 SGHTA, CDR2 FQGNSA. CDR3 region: CASKGSDTQYF.

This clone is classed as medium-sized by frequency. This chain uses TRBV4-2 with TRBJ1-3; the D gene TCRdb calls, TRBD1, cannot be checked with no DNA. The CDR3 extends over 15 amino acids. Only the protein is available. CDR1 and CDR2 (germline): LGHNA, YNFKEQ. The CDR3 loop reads CASSLDSGSGNTIYF.

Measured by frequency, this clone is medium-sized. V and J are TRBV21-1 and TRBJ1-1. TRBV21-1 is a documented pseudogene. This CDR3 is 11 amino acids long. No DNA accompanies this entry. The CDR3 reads CASSKEDEAFF.

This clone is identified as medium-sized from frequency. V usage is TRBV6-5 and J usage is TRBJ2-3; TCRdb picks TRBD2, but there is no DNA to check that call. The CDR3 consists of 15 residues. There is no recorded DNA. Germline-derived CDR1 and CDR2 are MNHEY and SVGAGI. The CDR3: CASSYSSGSTDTQYF.

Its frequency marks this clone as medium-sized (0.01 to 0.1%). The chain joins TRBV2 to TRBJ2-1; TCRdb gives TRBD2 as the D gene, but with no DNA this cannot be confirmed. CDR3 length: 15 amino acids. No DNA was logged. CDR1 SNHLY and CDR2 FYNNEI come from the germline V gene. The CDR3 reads CASSTSGSSYNEQFF.

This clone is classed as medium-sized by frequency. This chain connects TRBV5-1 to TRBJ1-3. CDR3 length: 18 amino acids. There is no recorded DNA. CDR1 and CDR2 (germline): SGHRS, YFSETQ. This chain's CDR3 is CASSFGTLETSSGNTIYF.

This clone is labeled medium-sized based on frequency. The CDR3 region is CASSLAAAGGSYGYTF. The V call is TRBV7-2, the J call TRBJ1-2; TCRdb picks TRBD1, but there is no DNA to check that call. CDR3 size: 16 residues. Nucleotide data are not available. The germline gives CDR1 SGHTA, CDR2 FQGNSA.